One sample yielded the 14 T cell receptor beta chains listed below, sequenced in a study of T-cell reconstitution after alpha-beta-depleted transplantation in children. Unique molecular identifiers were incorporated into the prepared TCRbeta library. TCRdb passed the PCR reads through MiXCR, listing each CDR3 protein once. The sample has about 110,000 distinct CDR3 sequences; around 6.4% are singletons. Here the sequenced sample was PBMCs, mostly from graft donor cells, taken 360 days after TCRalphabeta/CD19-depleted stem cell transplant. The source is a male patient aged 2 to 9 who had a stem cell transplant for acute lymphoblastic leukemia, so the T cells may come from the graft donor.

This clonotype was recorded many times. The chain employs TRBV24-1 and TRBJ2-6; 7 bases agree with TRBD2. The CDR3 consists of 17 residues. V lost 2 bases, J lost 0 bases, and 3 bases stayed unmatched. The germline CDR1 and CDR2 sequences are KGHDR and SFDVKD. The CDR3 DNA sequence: TGTGCCACCAGTGATTCGGCGGGGGACTCTGGGGCCAACGTCCTGACTTTC. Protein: CATSDSAGDSGANVLTF.

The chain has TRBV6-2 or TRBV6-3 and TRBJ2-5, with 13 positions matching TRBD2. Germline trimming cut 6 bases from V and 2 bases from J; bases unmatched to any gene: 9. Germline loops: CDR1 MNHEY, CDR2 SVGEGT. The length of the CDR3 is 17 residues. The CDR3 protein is CASSIGLAGALQETQYF. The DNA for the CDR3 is TGTGCCAGCAGCATCGGACTAGCGGGGGCCTTACAAGAGACCCAGTACTTC.

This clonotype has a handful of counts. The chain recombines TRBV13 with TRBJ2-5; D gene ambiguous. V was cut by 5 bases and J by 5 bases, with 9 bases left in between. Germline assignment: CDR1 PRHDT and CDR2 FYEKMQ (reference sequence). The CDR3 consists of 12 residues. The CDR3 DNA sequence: TGTGCCAGCAGCGCCTTGGTGGAGACCCAGTACTTC. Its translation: CASSALVETQYF. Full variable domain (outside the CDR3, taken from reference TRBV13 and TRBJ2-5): AAGVIQSPRHLIKEKRETATLKCYPIPRHDTVYWYQQGPGQDPQFLISFYEKMQSDKGSIPDRFSAQQFSDYHSELNMSSLELGDSALYFCASSALVETQYFGPGTRLLVL.

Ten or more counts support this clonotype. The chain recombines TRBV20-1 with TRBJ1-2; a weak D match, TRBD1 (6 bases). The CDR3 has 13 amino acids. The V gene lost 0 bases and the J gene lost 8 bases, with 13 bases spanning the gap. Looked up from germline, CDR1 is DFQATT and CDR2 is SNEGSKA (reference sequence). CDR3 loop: CSARDWKGDGYTF. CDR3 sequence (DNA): TGCAGTGCTAGAGATTGGAAGGGGGACGGCTACACCTTC.

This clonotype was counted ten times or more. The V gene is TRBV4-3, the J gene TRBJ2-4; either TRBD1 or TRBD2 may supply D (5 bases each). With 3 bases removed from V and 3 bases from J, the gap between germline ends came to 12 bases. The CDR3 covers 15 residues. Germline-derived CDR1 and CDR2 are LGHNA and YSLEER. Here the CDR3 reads CASSQGLAGKNIQYF. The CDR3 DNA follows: TGCGCCAGCAGCCAGGGGCTCGCGGGCAAAAACATTCAGTACTTC.

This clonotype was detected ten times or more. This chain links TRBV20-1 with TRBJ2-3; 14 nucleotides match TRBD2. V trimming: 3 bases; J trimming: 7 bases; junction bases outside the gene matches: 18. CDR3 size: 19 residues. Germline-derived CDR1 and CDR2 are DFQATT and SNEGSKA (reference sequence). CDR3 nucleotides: TGCAGTGCTAGCCCGCCCCCCCCGGGACTAGCGGGAGTTGGTCATACGCAGTATTTT. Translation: CSASPPPPGLAGVGHTQYF.

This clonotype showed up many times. The CDR3 loop is CSVPTGNTEAFF. DNA of the CDR3: TGCAGCGTTCCGACAGGGAACACTGAAGCTTTCTTT. The chain uses TRBV29-1 and TRBJ1-1, with D maybe TRBD1 (6 bases). V shed 5 bases and J shed 1 base, with 8 bases lying between them. The CDR3 runs 12 residues. CDR1 and CDR2 from the germline V gene are SQVTM and ANQGSEA.

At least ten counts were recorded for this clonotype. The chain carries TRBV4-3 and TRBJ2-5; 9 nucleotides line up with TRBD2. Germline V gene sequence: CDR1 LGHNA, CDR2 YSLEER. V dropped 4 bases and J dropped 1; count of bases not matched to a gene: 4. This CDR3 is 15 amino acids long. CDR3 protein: CASSRETSGQETQYF. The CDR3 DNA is TGCGCCAGCAGCCGAGAGACTAGCGGCCAAGAGACCCAGTACTTC.

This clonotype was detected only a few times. The chain's CDR3 is CASSQEARGRGRWETQYF. CDR3 DNA sequence: TGTGCCAGCAGCCAAGAGGCCAGGGGGCGCGGTAGGTGGGAGACCCAGTACTTC. The J gene is TRBJ2-5, the V gene TRBV3-1, with 8 bases that match TRBD1. Germline values: CDR1 LGHDT, CDR2 YNNKEL (reference sequence). CDR3 length: 18 amino acids. Unmatched junction bases numbered 14, after V lost 0 bases and J lost 5 bases.

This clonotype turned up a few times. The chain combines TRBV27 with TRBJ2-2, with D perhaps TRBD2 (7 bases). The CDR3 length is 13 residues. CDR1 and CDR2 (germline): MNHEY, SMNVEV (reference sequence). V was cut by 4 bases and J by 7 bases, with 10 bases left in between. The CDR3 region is CASSWGGGGELFF. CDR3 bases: TGTGCCAGCAGTTGGGGGGGCGGCGGGGAGCTGTTTTTT.

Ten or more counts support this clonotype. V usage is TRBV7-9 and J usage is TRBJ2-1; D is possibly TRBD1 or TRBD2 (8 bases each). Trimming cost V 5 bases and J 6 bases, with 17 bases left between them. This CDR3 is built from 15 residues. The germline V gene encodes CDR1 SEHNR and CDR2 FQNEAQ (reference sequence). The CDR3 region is CASSPGGTGGNEQFF. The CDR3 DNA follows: TGTGCCAGCAGCCCGGGAGGGACAGGAGGCAATGAGCAGTTCTTC.

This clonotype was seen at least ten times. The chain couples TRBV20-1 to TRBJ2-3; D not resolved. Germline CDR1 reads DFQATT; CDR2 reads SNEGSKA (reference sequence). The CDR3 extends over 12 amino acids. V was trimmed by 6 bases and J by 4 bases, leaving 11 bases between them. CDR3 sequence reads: CSALPDADTQYF. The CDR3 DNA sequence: TGCAGTGCCCTCCCGGACGCAGATACGCAGTATTTT.

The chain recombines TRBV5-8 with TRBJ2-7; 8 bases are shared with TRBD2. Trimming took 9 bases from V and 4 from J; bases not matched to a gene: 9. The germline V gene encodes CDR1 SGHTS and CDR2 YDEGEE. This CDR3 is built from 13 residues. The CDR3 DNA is TGTGCCATCTGCTCCGGGAGGGGGTACGAGCAGTACTTC. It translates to CAICSGRGYEQYF.

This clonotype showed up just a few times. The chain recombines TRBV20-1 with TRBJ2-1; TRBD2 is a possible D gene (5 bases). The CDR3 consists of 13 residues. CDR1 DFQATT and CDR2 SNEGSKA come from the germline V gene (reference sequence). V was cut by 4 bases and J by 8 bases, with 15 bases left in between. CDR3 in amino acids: CSAIQAEEDEQFF. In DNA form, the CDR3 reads TGCAGTGCTATTCAAGCGGAGGAGGATGAGCAGTTCTTC.